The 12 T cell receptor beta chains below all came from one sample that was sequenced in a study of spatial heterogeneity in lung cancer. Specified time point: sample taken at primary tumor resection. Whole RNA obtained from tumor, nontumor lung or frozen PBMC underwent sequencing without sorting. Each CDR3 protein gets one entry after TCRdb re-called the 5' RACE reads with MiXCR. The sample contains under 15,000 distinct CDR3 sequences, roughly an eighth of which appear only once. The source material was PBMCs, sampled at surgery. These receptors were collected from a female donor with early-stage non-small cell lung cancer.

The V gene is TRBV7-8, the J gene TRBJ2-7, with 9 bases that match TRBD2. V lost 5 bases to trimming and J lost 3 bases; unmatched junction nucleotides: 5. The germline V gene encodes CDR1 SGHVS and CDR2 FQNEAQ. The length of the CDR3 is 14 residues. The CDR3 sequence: CASSMAGGIYEQYF. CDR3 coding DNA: TGTGCCAGCAGCATGGCGGGGGGGATCTACGAGCAGTACTTC.

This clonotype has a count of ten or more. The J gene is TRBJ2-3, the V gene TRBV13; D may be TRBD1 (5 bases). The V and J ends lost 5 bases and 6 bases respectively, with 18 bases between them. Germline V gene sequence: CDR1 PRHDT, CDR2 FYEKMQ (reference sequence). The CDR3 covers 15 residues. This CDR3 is CASSPGHARRDTQYF. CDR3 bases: TGTGCCAGCAGCCCAGGACATGCTCGTCGGGATACGCAGTATTTT.

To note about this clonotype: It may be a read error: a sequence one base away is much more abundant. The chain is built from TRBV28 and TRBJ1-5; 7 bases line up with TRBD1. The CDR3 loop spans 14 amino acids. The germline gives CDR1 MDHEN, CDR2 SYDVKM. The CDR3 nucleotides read TGTGTCAGCAGAGGGGACAGCAGCAATCAGCCCCAGCATTTT. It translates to CVSRGDSSNQPQHF.

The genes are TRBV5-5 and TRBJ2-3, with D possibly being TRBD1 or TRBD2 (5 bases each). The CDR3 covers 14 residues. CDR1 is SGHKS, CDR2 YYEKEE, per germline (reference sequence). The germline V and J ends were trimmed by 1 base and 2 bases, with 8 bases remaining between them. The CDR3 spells CASSLMGDTDTQYF. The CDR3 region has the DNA TGTGCCAGCAGCTTGATGGGGGACACAGATACGCAGTATTTT.

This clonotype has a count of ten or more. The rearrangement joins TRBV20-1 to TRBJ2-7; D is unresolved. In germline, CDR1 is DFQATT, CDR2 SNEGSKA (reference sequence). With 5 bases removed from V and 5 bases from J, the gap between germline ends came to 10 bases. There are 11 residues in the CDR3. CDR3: CSAGVGNEQYF. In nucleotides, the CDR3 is TGCAGTGCTGGGGTTGGGAACGAGCAGTACTTC.

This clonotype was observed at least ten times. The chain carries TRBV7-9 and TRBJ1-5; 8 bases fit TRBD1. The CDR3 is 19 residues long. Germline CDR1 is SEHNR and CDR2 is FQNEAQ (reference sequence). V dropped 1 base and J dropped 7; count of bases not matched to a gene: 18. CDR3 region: CASSLGSGQGGGVRQPQHF. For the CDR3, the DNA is TGTGCCAGCAGCTTAGGGAGTGGACAGGGAGGGGGAGTCAGGCAGCCCCAGCATTTT. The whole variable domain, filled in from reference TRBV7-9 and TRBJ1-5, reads DTGVSQNPRHKITKRGQNVTFRCDPISEHNRLYWYRQTLGQGPEFLTYFQNEAQLEKSRLLSDRFSAERPKGSFSTLEIQRTEQGDSAMYLCASSLGSGQGGGVRQPQHFGDGTRLSIL.

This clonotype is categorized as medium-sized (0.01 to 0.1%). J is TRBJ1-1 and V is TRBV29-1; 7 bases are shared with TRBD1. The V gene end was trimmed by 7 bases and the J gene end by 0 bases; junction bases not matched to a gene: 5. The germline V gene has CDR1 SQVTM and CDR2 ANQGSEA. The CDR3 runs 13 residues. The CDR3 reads CSGRQGLNTEAFF. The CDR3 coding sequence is TGCAGCGGTAGACAGGGATTGAACACTGAAGCTTTCTTT.

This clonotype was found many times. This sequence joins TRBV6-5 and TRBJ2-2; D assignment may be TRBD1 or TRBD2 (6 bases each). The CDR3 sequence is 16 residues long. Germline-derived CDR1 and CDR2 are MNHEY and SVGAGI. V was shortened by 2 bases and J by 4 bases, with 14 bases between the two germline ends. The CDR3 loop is CASSYGPGGGTGELFF. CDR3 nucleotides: TGTGCCAGCAGTTACGGACCCGGAGGGGGCACCGGGGAGCTGTTTTTT.

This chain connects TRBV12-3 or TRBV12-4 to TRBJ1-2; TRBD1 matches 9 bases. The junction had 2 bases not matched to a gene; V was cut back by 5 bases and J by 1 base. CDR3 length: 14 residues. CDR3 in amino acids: CASSRDRDNYGYTF. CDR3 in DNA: TGTGCCAGCAGTAGGGACAGGGATAACTATGGCTACACCTTC.

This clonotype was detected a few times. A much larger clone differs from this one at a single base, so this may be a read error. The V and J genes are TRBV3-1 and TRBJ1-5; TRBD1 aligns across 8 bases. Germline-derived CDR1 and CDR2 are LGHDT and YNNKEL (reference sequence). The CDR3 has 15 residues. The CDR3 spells CVSSHSGQGDQPQHF. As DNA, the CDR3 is TGTGTCAGCAGCCATTCCGGACAGGGTGATCAGCCCCAGCATTTT.

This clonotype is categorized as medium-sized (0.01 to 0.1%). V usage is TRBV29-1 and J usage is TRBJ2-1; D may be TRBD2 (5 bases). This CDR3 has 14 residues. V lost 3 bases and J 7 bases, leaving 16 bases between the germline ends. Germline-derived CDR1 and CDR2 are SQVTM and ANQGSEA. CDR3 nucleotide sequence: TGCAGCGTTGACTTCATAGGAACGGGGAATGAGCAGTTCTTC. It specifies CSVDFIGTGNEQFF.

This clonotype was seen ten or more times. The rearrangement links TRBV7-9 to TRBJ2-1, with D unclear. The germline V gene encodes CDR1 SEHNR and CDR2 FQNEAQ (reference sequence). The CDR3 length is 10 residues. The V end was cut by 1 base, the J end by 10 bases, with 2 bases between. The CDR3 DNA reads TGTGCCAGCAGCTTAGGCGAGCAGTTCTTC. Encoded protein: CASSLGEQFF. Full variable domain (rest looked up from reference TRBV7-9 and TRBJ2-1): DTGVSQNPRHKITKRGQNVTFRCDPISEHNRLYWYRQTLGQGPEFLTYFQNEAQLEKSRLLSDRFSAERPKGSFSTLEIQRTEQGDSAMYLCASSLGEQFFGPGTRLTVL.